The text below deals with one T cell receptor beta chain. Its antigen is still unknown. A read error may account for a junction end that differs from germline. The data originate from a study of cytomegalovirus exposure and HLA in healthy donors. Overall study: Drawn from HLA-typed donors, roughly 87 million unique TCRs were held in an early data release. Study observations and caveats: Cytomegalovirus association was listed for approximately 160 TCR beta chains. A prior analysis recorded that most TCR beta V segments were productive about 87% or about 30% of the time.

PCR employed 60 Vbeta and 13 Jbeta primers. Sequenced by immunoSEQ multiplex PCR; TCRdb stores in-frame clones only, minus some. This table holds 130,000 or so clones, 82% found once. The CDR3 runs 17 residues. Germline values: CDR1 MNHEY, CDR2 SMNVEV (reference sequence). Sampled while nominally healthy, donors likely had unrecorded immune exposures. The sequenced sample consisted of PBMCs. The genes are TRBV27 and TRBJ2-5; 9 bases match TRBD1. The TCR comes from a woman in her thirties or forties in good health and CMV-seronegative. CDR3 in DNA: TGTGCCAACAGTCTCTCGGCCGACACAGGGGGCCGGGGGGCCCAGTACTTC. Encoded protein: CANSLSADTGGRGAQYF.